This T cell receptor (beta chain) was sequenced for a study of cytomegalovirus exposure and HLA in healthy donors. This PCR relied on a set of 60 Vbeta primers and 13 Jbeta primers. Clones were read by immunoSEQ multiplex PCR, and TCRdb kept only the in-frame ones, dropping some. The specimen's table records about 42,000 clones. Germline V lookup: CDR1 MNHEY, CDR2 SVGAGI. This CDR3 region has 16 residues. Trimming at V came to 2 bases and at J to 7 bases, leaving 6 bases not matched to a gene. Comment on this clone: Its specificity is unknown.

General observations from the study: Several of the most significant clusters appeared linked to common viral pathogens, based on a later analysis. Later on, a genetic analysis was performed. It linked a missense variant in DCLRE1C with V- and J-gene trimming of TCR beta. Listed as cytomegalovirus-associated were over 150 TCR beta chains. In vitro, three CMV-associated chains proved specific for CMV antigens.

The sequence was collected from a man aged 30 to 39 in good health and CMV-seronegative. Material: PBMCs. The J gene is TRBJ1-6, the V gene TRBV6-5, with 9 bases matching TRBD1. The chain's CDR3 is CASSYTGTGLNSPLHF. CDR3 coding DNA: TGTGCCAGCAGTTACACAGGGACAGGGTTGAATTCACCCCTCCACTTT.